The sequence of this T cell receptor (beta chain) was determined in a study of T cells in Graves' hyperthyroidism and ophthalmopathy. What was amplified from RNA transcripts were TCR beta CDR3 regions. Using the HTBI primer set, a first-round RT-PCR was run on the TCR CDR3. TCRdb reprocessed the multiplex PCR reads with MiXCR, giving one entry per CDR3 protein. The sample has under 250,000 distinct CDR3 sequences; 24% are singletons. Each person with ophthalmopathy scored at least 3 on the Clinical Activity Score, reached NOSPECS grade 4 or higher, and had been ill under 3 months. The study based diagnoses on clinical symptoms, serum thyroxine and TRAb, thyroid ultrasound and orbital computed tomography. Study-wide findings and caveats: Peripheral blood also featured most of the thyroid clonotypes expanded above 0.001. From stable hyperthyroidism, ophthalmopathy was set apart by a 13 V-J model.

Regarding this clonotype: No antigen is known for it. A much larger clone sits a single nucleotide away, making a read error possible.

CDR1 SQVTM and CDR2 ANQGSEA come from the germline V gene. The CDR3 has 14 amino acids. The V and J ends lost 3 bases and 1 base respectively, with 12 bases between them. The sequenced sample was blood. This receptor was taken from a woman aged 40 to 50 with Graves' ophthalmopathy. The chain has TRBV29-1 and TRBJ1-1; D possibly corresponds to TRBD1 (5 bases). CDR3 in amino acids: CSVDRLTENTEAFF. Written as DNA, the CDR3 is TGCAGCGTTGACCGCTTGACAGAGAACACTGAAGCTTTCTTT.